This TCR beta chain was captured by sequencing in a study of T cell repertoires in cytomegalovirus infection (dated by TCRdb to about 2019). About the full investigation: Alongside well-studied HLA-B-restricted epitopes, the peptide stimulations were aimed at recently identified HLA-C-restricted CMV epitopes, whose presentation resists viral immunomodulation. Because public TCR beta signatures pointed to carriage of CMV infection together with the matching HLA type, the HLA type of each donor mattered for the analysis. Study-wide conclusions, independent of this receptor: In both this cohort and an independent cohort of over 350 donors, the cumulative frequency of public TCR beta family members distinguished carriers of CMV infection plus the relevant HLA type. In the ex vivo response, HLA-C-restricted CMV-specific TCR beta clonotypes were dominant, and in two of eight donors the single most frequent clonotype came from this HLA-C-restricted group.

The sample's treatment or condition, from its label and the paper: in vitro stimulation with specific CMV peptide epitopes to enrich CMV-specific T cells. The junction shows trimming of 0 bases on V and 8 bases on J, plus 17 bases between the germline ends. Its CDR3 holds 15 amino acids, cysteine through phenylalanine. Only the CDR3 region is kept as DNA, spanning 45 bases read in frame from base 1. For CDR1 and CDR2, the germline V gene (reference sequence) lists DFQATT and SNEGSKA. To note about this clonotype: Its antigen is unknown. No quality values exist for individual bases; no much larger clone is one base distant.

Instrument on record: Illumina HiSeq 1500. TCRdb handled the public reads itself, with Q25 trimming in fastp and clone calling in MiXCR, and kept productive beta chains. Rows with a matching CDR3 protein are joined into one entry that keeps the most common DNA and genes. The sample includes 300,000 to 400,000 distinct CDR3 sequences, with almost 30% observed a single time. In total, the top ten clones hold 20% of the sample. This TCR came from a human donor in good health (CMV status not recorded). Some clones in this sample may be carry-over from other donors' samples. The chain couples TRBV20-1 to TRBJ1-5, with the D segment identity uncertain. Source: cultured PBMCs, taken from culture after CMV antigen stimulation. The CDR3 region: CSARERPLGLEPQHF. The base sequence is TGCAGTGCTAGAGAACGGCCTCTCGGGCTGGAGCCCCAGCATTTT.